This TCR beta chain was documented in a study of PD-1 blockade in mismatch repair-deficient tumors. Study-level findings and limits: Tumor-resident clones, often absent from pretreatment blood, expanded after pembrolizumab and then contracted.

Note on this clone: Its antigen is as yet unknown.

Profiled with immunoSEQ multiplex PCR; TCRdb holds only in-frame clones, not every one. The repertoire holds 130,000 or so clones, with roughly nine tenths as singletons. CDR1 MGHRA and CDR2 YSYEKL come from the germline V gene. This CDR3 is built from 16 residues. V was cut by 4 bases and J by 3 bases, with 16 bases left in between. The receptor's source is an adult with mismatch repair-deficient cancer. The sequenced sample was peripheral blood, obtained 44 weeks after starting pembrolizumab. The chain couples TRBV4-1 to TRBJ2-1, with D tentatively TRBD1 or TRBD2 (6 bases each). Here the CDR3 reads CASSRTGTLLYNEQFF. CDR3 DNA sequence: TGCGCCAGCAGCCGTACAGGGACTCTCCTCTACAATGAGCAGTTCTTC.